The rows below give T cell receptor beta chains drawn from one sample of a study of graft-versus-host responses after intestinal transplantation. The protocol was immunoSEQ multiplex PCR, while the TCRdb copy is restricted to in-frame clones and leaves out a portion. The sample holds some 120,000 clones, 90% to 95% seen once. Antigens of these TCRs are unknown. The sequencing here drew on unstimulated CD8+ T cells sorted from spleen or lymph node cells, taken before transplant. These receptors came from a human donor who was the organ donor for an intestinal transplant. CDR3s include the opening cysteine and the closing phenylalanine or tryptophan. Each record gives: J gene, V gene, clone size, D gene, CDR3 protein, CDR3 DNA. A D gene is named only where the DNA matches it firmly. Clone sizes are given selectively: once, few, many, or a class where the clone is expanded.

>TRBJ2-1|TRBV5-1|.|.
CASSDDLGGEQFF
TGCGCCAGCAGCGATGACCTGGGGGGTGAGCAGTTCTTC
>TRBJ2-2|TRBV29-1|once|.
CSVDTPNTGELFF
TGCAGCGTTGATACCCCGAACACCGGGGAGCTGTTTTTT
>TRBJ2-7|TRBV5-6|.|.
CASSLDTSDYEQYF
TGTGCCAGCAGCCTGGATACGTCCGACTACGAGCAGTACTTC
>TRBJ2-5|TRBV7-9|.|TRBD1
CASSPDRTGAAETQYF
TGTGCCAGCAGCCCAGATCGGACAGGGGCCGCCGAGACCCAGTACTTC
>TRBJ2-5|TRBV7-9|once|TRBD1
CASRDRGQETQYF
TGTGCCAGCCGGGACAGGGGCCAAGAGACCCAGTACTTC
>TRBJ2-7|TRBV19|.|.
CASSAAGVLYEQYF
TGTGCCAGTAGCGCCGCGGGCGTGCTCTACGAGCAGTACTTC
>TRBJ2-7|TRBV5-1|.|.
CASSSTGYYEQYF
TGCGCCAGCAGCTCAACAGGGTACTACGAGCAGTACTTC
>TRBJ1-2|TRBV9|.|TRBD1
CASSAGQVQNYGYTF
TGTGCCAGCAGCGCGGGACAGGTTCAAAACTATGGCTACACCTTC
>TRBJ1-1|TRBV7-2|.|.
CASSLAGDTEAFF
TGTGCCAGCAGCTTAGCAGGGGACACTGAAGCTTTCTTT
>TRBJ1-1|TRBV4-1|few|.
CASSPQANTEAFF
TGCGCCAGCAGCCCACAGGCAAACACTGAAGCTTTCTTT
>TRBJ1-2|TRBV5-5|.|.
CASSSLPAGGTNYYGYTF
TGTGCCAGCAGCTCCCTACCGGCCGGGGGGACTAACTATTATGGCTACACCTTC
>TRBJ2-2|TRBV4-2|.|.
CASSYNTGELFF
TGTGCCAGCAGCTATAACACCGGGGAGCTGTTTTTT
>TRBJ2-1|TRBV10-2|.|.
CASSDLRTINYNEQFF
TGCGCCAGCAGTGACCTAAGGACTATAAACTACAATGAGCAGTTCTTC
>TRBJ2-7|TRBV9|once|TRBD2
CASSGGGRNEQYF
TGTGCCAGCAGCGGCGGGGGTCGTAACGAGCAGTACTTC
>TRBJ1-5|TRBV18|.|.
CASSPRAGQQNQPQHF
TGTGCCAGCTCACCACGGGCTGGACAACAAAATCAGCCCCAGCATTTT
>TRBJ2-5|TRBV28|.|TRBD2
CASDSGQQETQYF
TGTGCCAGCGATAGCGGGCAACAAGAGACCCAGTACTTC
>TRBJ2-7|TRBV4-1|.|TRBD2
CASSQAGGPYEQYF
TGCGCCAGCAGCCAAGCGGGAGGGCCCTACGAGCAGTACTTC
>TRBJ2-7|TRBV25-1|.|TRBD1
CASSGTGGELYEQYF
TGTGCCAGCAGTGGGACAGGGGGTGAGCTCTACGAGCAGTACTTC
>TRBJ1-1|TRBV27|.|.
CASSPRGLNTEAFF
TGTGCCAGCAGCCCCCGGGGGCTGAACACTGAAGCTTTCTTT
>TRBJ2-7|TRBV2|.|TRBD2
CASRELAGGVYEQYF
TGTGCCAGCAGAGAATTAGCGGGAGGGGTCTACGAGCAGTACTTC
>TRBJ2-7|TRBV27|.|.
CASSLRVGSYEQYF
TGTGCCAGCAGTTTACGGGTCGGGTCCTACGAGCAGTACTTC
>TRBJ1-2|TRBV10-2|.|.
CASRGAGNYGYTF
TGCGCCAGCAGGGGGGCAGGGAACTATGGCTACACCTTC
>TRBJ1-3|TRBV4-3|.|.
CASSQETRQLSGNTIYF
TGCGCCAGCAGCCAAGAAACGAGACAGCTCTCTGGAAACACCATATATTTT
>TRBJ2-7|TRBV4-1|.|.
CASSQVPYDRADYEQYF
TGCGCCAGCAGCCAAGTCCCATATGACAGAGCTGACTACGAGCAGTACTTC